This T cell receptor beta chain was observed in a study of neurological immune-mediated disorders. The CDR3 covers 13 residues. The V gene's germline CDR1 is SGHRS and CDR2 YFSETQ. With 0 bases removed from V and 1 base from J, the gap between germline ends came to 4 bases. With 10-nucleotide random UMIs, 5'RACE was used to make the cDNA. TCRdb used MiXCR to reprocess the 5' RACE reads, holding one entry per CDR3 protein. Of tens of thousands of distinct CDR3 sequences in the sample, 14% were seen once. This clonotype was seen repeatedly, ten times or more. The study used blood bank volunteers in Maryland, USA, as healthy controls. The study built unsorted libraries from 2 million PBMCs kept at -80 C.

Input material: PBMCs. The genes are TRBV5-1 and TRBJ1-1, with D uncertain. The sequence derives from a woman in her fifties or sixties in good health. In DNA form, the CDR3 reads TGCGCCAGCAGCTTGGAGGGGAACACTGAAGCTTTCTTT. Protein sequence: CASSLEGNTEAFF.